This T cell receptor (beta chain) was sequenced for a study of shared clonotypes between healthy human individuals. TCRdb's copy holds only in-frame clones and misses some; the assay was immunoSEQ multiplex PCR. This table has roughly 660,000 clones, about 90% appearing once. V was shortened by 6 bases and J by 6 bases, with 12 bases between the two germline ends. The CDR3 is made up of 13 amino acids. Germline values: CDR1 SGHAT, CDR2 FQNNGV. The receptor's source is a man aged 18 to 29 in good health. Some clones in this sample may be carry-over from other donors' samples. Material for sequencing was memory CD8+ T cells from PBMCs. Subset here: CD45RO+ cells pooled with CCR7-negative TemRA cells. J is TRBJ2-4 and V is TRBV11-2, with D maybe TRBD1 (5 bases). The CDR3 DNA reads TGTGCCAGCAGTCAGGGCGGTTTAAACATTCAGTACTTC. It specifies CASSQGGLNIQYF.